This T cell receptor beta chain stems from a study of tumor-infiltrating lymphocytes in primary liver carcinoma. Whole-study results and caveats: Only about 7-25% of top clones were detected in each of the five tumor regions. Against blood, tumors held a significantly higher top-250-clone fraction (p = 0.039). Pairs comparing tumor with adjacent tissue or blood overlapped less than pairs drawn from tumor regions.

The tissue used was unsorted bulk material of roughly 17-31 mg. RNA and DNA were co-extracted from it with the AllPrep DNA/RNA mini kit. Sampling targeted five separate regions of each tumor, which included the tumor centre. Using a constant-region primer together with ProtoScript II reverse transcriptase, TCR beta cDNA was made from 500 to 650 ng of total RNA. Slightly modified ARM-PCR with three nested multiplex PCR rounds yielded TCR beta libraries. TRBV1-TRBV30 forward primers paired with a C-beta reverse primer were used in the first two PCR rounds, which ran roughly 9 cycles each. TCRdb reprocessed the multiplex PCR reads with MiXCR, giving one entry per CDR3 protein. The data show 70,000 to 85,000 distinct CDR3 sequences, 71% seen once. The CDR3 has 15 amino acids. Germline CDR1 reads SGHNT; CDR2 reads YENEEA. As to this clonotype: Its antigen is unknown. One junction end disagrees with the germline gene, perhaps due to a read error.

This clonotype was sampled from a woman aged 60-75 years with primary liver carcinoma and hepatitis B virus infection. This chain uses TRBV11-3 with TRBJ2-7, with D perhaps TRBD2 (6 bases). Sequenced: liver tumor tissue from sampling region 4. The subset here: tumor region T4, right-lateral pole. The CDR3 is CTSGLEPGGAREQYF. CDR3 sequence (DNA): TGTACCAGCGGCTTAGAACCGGGCGGGGCCCGGGAGCAGTACTTC.